This passage covers 5 T cell receptor beta chains from one sample sequenced in a study of blood T cells in healthy people across ages. A second PCR of 7 to 11 cycles used a sample-barcoded 5' primer and a J-beta primer mix. In TCRdb, the 5' RACE reads were re-called with MiXCR into one record per CDR3 protein. This sample has around 1,500,000 distinct CDR3 sequences, with about 30% found just once. Sample: blood. Receptor source: a woman aged 25 to 45 in good health.

This clonotype was detected only once. The V call is TRBV9, the J call TRBJ2-2; D not resolved. CDR3 length: 17 amino acids. Looked up from germline, CDR1 is SGDLS and CDR2 is YYNGEE. Trimming stripped 0 bases from V and 0 bases from J, with 12 bases between. In nucleotides, the CDR3 is TGTGCCAGCAGCGTAGACATACAAACTCCGAACACCGGGGAGCTGTTTTTT. This sequence encodes CASSVDIQTPNTGELFF.

The chain employs TRBV19 and TRBJ2-7, with a tentative D call TRBD1 (5 bases). With 7 bases removed from V and 5 bases from J, the gap between germline ends came to 21 bases. This CDR3 has 15 residues. From germline, CDR1 is LNHDA and CDR2 SQIVND (reference sequence). The CDR3, as DNA: TGTGCCAGTACCGCCACCGGTTCAGGGTTGGACGAGCAGTACTTC. Its translation: CASTATGSGLDEQYF.

The chain recombines TRBV27 with TRBJ2-7; D ambiguous. CDR1 MNHEY and CDR2 SMNVEV come from the germline V gene (reference sequence). Trimming left V 5 bases short and J 2 bases short, with 16 bases between. This CDR3 has 15 amino acids. This CDR3 is CASSPRIGPTYEQYF. CDR3 in DNA: TGTGCCAGCAGTCCCCGGATCGGCCCCACCTACGAGCAGTACTTC.

This clonotype was counted a few times. The J gene is TRBJ1-2, the V gene TRBV25-1; D not certain. Trimming stripped 4 bases from V and 2 bases from J, with 8 bases between. CDR1 is MGHDK and CDR2 is SYGVNS in the germline V gene. The CDR3 loop spans 13 amino acids. The CDR3 spells CASSGALNYGYTF. In nucleotides, the CDR3 is TGTGCCAGCAGTGGGGCCTTAAACTATGGCTACACCTTC.

This clonotype has just a few counts. The chain is built from TRBV5-5 and TRBJ2-1; weak D call: TRBD2 (6 bases). Germline CDR1 and CDR2: SGHKS and YYEKEE (reference sequence). The CDR3 is 14 residues long. The ends were cut back, 3 bases at V and 4 bases at J, with 11 bases in the middle. The CDR3 coding sequence is TGTGCCAGCAGCTGGGGGGACTTATACAATGAGCAGTTCTTC. Translated: CASSWGDLYNEQFF.